One sample yielded the 11 T cell receptor beta chains listed below, sequenced in a study of cytomegalovirus exposure and HLA in healthy donors. The PCR ran on 60 Vbeta and 13 Jbeta primers. Sequencing used immunoSEQ multiplex PCR; TCRdb keeps in-frame clones, though not all of them. This table has approximately 98,000 clones, 75% to 85% appearing once. The sequencing sample was made of PBMCs. The receptors come from a man between 18 and 35 years old in good health and CMV-seropositive.

This clone was counted a few times. This specimen includes other DNA sequences encoding the same CDR3. J is TRBJ1-1 and V is TRBV9; D gene unclear. The CDR3 loop spans 13 amino acids. V was clipped by 1 base and J by 1 base, with 5 bases between them. Germline V lookup: CDR1 SGDLS, CDR2 YYNGEE. CDR3 coding DNA: TGTGCCAGCAGCGTAACGGGGAACACTGAAGCTTTCTTT. It codes for CASSVTGNTEAFF.

This rearrangement joins TRBV19 to TRBJ1-1; D is ambiguous. This CDR3 has 15 residues. The germline CDR1 and CDR2 sequences are LNHDA and SQIVND (reference sequence). Deletions cut 3 bases from V and 0 bases from J, with 11 bases between. CDR3 sequence reads: CASSIKGSLNTEAFF. CDR3 nucleotides: TGTGCCAGTAGTATTAAAGGGAGCTTGAACACTGAAGCTTTCTTT.

This rearrangement joins TRBV19 to TRBJ1-1; the D gene is possibly TRBD1 (5 bases). The CDR3 has 15 residues. V was cut by 3 bases and J by 1 base, with 12 bases left in between. CDR1 LNHDA and CDR2 SQIVND come from the germline V gene (reference sequence). The DNA for the CDR3 is TGTGCCAGTAGTATTAGAGGACATGAGAACACTGAAGCTTTCTTT. It specifies CASSIRGHENTEAFF.

The V and J genes are TRBV5-4 and TRBJ1-6; TRBD1 agrees at 11 bases. The CDR3 consists of 16 residues. After removal of 4 bases from V and 5 bases from J, the junction contained 5 bases not matched to a gene. Per the germline V gene, CDR1 is SGHNT and CDR2 is YYREEE (reference sequence). Written as DNA, the CDR3 is TGTGCCAGCAGCCCCGGACAGGGGGCAAATAATTCACCCCTCCACTTT. It translates to CASSPGQGANNSPLHF.

The J gene is TRBJ2-7, the V gene TRBV7-9; D remains ambiguous. CDR3 size: 14 residues. V dropped 5 bases and J dropped 2 bases, with 13 bases sitting between them. The germline CDR1 and CDR2 sequences are SEHNR and FQNEAQ (reference sequence). This CDR3 is CASSPKTGAYEQYF. CDR3 DNA: TGTGCCAGCAGCCCCAAGACTGGAGCCTACGAGCAGTACTTC.

The rearrangement uses TRBV6-5 and TRBJ1-5; D gene ambiguous. Trimming took off 6 bases at V and 4 bases at J, with 4 bases between the two ends. The V gene's germline CDR1 is MNHEY and CDR2 SVGAGI. CDR3 length: 11 amino acids. This CDR3 is CASRSNQPQHF. The CDR3 bases are TGTGCCAGCAGATCAAATCAGCCCCAGCATTTT.

The chain uses TRBV11-2 and TRBJ1-2; 8 bases line up with TRBD1. With V trimmed by 5 bases and J by 1 base, 9 bases remained unmatched. Germline V lookup: CDR1 SGHAT, CDR2 FQNNGV. This CDR3 is 16 amino acids long. The CDR3 DNA sequence: TGTGCCAGCAGCCACCCTCGGGACAGGAATAACTATGGCTACACCTTC. It encodes CASSHPRDRNNYGYTF.

CDR3 protein: CASSRQGTNTGELFF. CDR3 nucleotide sequence: TGTGCCAGTTCTAGACAGGGGACGAACACCGGGGAGCTGTTTTTT. The chain has TRBV19 and TRBJ2-2; 8 nucleotides agree with TRBD1. The germline CDR1 and CDR2 sequences are LNHDA and SQIVND (reference sequence). V shed 8 bases, J shed 0 bases, and the junction held 5 bases outside the gene matches. The CDR3 runs to 15 residues.

This chain links TRBV28 with TRBJ1-2; 10 bases are a match to TRBD1. The V gene's germline CDR1 is MDHEN and CDR2 SYDVKM. The V segment lost 5 bases and the J segment 6 bases; nucleotides outside the gene matches: 6. The CDR3 is 14 residues long. The CDR3 sequence is CASSSPGQGDGYTF. The CDR3 DNA reads TGTGCCAGCAGTAGTCCCGGACAGGGGGATGGCTACACCTTC.

The chain uses TRBV28 and TRBJ1-5; possible D gene TRBD1, 6 bases. Trimming cost V 6 bases and J 4 bases, with 13 bases left between them. CDR3 length: 14 residues. Germline V CDR1 and CDR2: MDHEN, SYDVKM. The CDR3 region has the DNA TGTGCCAGCAGGGGGGACACCCCAAATCAGCCCCAGCATTTT. This gives the protein CASRGDTPNQPQHF.

The chain is built from TRBV2 and TRBJ2-4; 9 bases fit TRBD2. The V and J ends lost 3 bases and 2 bases, in that order; junction bases with no gene match: 11. From germline, CDR1 is SNHLY and CDR2 FYNNEI. The CDR3 length is 18 residues. The CDR3 region has the DNA TGTGCCAGCAGTGAGGGAGGACTAGCGCATCGAACCAAAAACATTCAGTACTTC. It yields the protein CASSEGGLAHRTKNIQYF. The variable domain in full, completed from reference TRBV2 and TRBJ2-4, reads EPEVTQTPSHQVTQMGQEVILRCVPISNHLYFYWYRQILGQKVEFLVSFYNNEISEKSEIFDDQFSVERPDGSNFTLKIRSTKLEDSAMYFCASSEGGLAHRTKNIQYFGAGTRLSVL.